This TCR beta chain emerged from a study of shared clonotypes between healthy human individuals. Original processing methods: Owing to the provision of junction-only sequences devoid of quality scores by immunoSEQ, filtering differed. Measured with immunoSEQ multiplex PCR; TCRdb has only the in-frame clones, and not every one. V and J calls plus clone size are reproduced from that table; the DNA served to infer D and trimming. Of 450,000 to 600,000 clones listed, 79% are singletons. To note about this clone: Its antigen is as yet unknown.

Findings and limits, study-wide: Tissue TCR repertoires likely differ from these blood-only repertoires.

The sequence came from a woman aged 40 to 50 in good health. Some clones in this sample may be carry-over from other donors' samples. Sequencing input: PBMCs.

The CDR3 DNA reads as TGTGCCAGCAGCGTGGTAGCGGGAGAGCAGTTCTTC. Its protein product is CASSVVAGEQFF. The rearrangement joins TRBV9 to TRBJ2-1, with 8 bases fitting TRBD2. CDR1 and CDR2 from the germline V gene are SGDLS and YYNGEE. The CDR3 totals 12 residues. V was pared by 2 bases and J by 10 bases, with 2 bases of the junction left unmatched.